This is a list of T cell receptor beta chains from one sample in a study of cytomegalovirus exposure and HLA in healthy donors. The data were produced by immunoSEQ multiplex PCR, yet TCRdb's version contains in-frame clones alone and is incomplete. The sample lists around 160,000 clones; about 74% were seen once. The sample consisted of PBMCs. These receptors were obtained from a man aged 40-50 years in good health and CMV-seropositive. CDR3s include the opening cysteine and the closing phenylalanine or tryptophan. A D gene is named only where the DNA matches it firmly. The listing skips clone size in some rows; elsewhere it reads once, few, many or a size class.

d_call: TRBD2; j_call: TRBJ2-1; clone_size: -; v_call: TRBV6-6; cdr3_aa: CASRESSGRAREQFF; cdr3_nt: TGTGCCAGCAGAGAATCTAGCGGGAGGGCCCGTGAGCAGTTCTTC
d_call: TRBD2; j_call: TRBJ2-1; clone_size: -; v_call: TRBV5-6; cdr3_aa: CASSLDRAGLAAYNEQFF; cdr3_nt: TGTGCCAGCAGCTTGGACAGGGCTGGACTAGCGGCCTACAATGAGCAGTTCTTC
d_call: TRBD1; j_call: TRBJ2-5; clone_size: -; v_call: TRBV18; cdr3_aa: CASSPTGTAQETQYF; cdr3_nt: TGTGCCAGCTCACCGACCGGGACAGCACAAGAGACCCAGTACTTC
d_call: TRBD1; j_call: TRBJ2-7; clone_size: -; v_call: TRBV27; cdr3_aa: CASSSSYTGAYEQYF; cdr3_nt: TGTGCCAGCAGTTCATCATACACAGGGGCCTACGAGCAGTACTTC
d_call: -; j_call: TRBJ2-7; clone_size: -; v_call: TRBV5-4; cdr3_aa: CASSLGEPYEQYF; cdr3_nt: TGTGCCAGCAGCTTGGGGGAGCCCTACGAGCAGTACTTC
d_call: -; j_call: TRBJ2-3; clone_size: -; v_call: TRBV19; cdr3_aa: CASSVDQGGDDTQYF; cdr3_nt: TGTGCCAGTAGTGTCGACCAGGGGGGAGATGATACGCAGTATTTT
d_call: -; j_call: TRBJ2-7; clone_size: -; v_call: TRBV18; cdr3_aa: CASSPARAYEQYF; cdr3_nt: TGTGCCAGCTCACCAGCGAGGGCCTACGAGCAGTACTTC
d_call: TRBD2; j_call: TRBJ2-1; clone_size: few; v_call: TRBV25-1; cdr3_aa: CASSESGGRAFEYEQFF; cdr3_nt: TGTGCCAGCAGTGAATCGGGCGGGAGGGCCTTTGAGTATGAGCAGTTCTTC
d_call: TRBD1; j_call: TRBJ1-1; clone_size: -; v_call: TRBV6-5; cdr3_aa: CASRAGTDTEAFF; cdr3_nt: TGTGCCAGCAGAGCCGGGACAGACACTGAAGCTTTCTTT
d_call: -; j_call: TRBJ2-3; clone_size: -; v_call: TRBV9; cdr3_aa: CASSPLVRGDTQYF; cdr3_nt: TGTGCCAGCAGCCCACTGGTGCGCGGAGATACGCAGTATTTT
d_call: -; j_call: TRBJ1-5; clone_size: -; v_call: TRBV5-1; cdr3_aa: CASSLEGGNQPQHF; cdr3_nt: TGCGCCAGCAGCTTGGAAGGCGGGAATCAGCCCCAGCATTTT
d_call: -; j_call: TRBJ2-7; clone_size: -; v_call: TRBV28; cdr3_aa: CASSLGGPNSYEQYF; cdr3_nt: TGTGCCAGCAGTTTGGGGGGTCCCAACTCCTACGAGCAGTACTTC
d_call: -; j_call: TRBJ1-1; clone_size: -; v_call: TRBV7-9; cdr3_aa: CASNDRVNTEAFF; cdr3_nt: TGTGCCAGCAACGACAGAGTGAACACTGAAGCTTTCTTT
d_call: -; j_call: TRBJ2-5; clone_size: -; v_call: TRBV2; cdr3_aa: CASSRGRKETQYF; cdr3_nt: TGTGCCAGCTCCAGGGGACGGAAAGAGACCCAGTACTTC
d_call: TRBD2; j_call: TRBJ2-7; clone_size: -; v_call: TRBV9; cdr3_aa: CASSVAPSGGAYEQYF; cdr3_nt: TGTGCCAGCAGCGTAGCTCCTAGCGGGGGAGCCTACGAGCAGTACTTC